One sample yielded the 4 T cell receptor beta chains listed below, sequenced in a study of CD8+ T cells in alopecia areata. Regarding treatment: oral pan-JAK inhibitor, 5-10 mg twice daily. Sequencing relied on a cDNA template that was reverse transcribed from extracted RNA. TCRdb keeps only in-frame clones here, not all; method: immunoSEQ multiplex PCR. The sample has under 300,000 clones, over 45% seen once. Specimen: CD4+ T cells sorted from blood, collected between weeks 51 and 52, from a patient treated with tofacitinib. The receptors here all came from a human donor with alopecia areata.

The chain couples TRBV15 to TRBJ1-5; D gene ambiguous. Trimming removed 1 base at V and 0 bases at J, with 16 bases between. The CDR3 spans 18 residues. CDR1 is LNHNV, CDR2 YYDKDF, per germline (reference sequence). The CDR3, as DNA: TGTGCCACCAGCAGAGTAAAGCCAGCGGATTATAGCAATCAGCCCCAGCATTTT. It is translated as CATSRVKPADYSNQPQHF.

This clone was observed a handful of times. The rearrangement links TRBV25-1 to TRBJ1-1, with D uncertain. V lost 6 bases to trimming and J lost 1 base, with 9 bases between them. This CDR3 comprises 13 residues. Germline V gene lookup returns CDR1 MGHDK and CDR2 SYGVNS. CDR3 in DNA: TGTGCCAGCAGAGAAGGGTGGAACACTGAAGCTTTCTTT. This codes for CASREGWNTEAFF. Drawing the rest from reference TRBV25-1 and TRBJ1-1, the complete variable domain is EADIYQTPRYLVIGTGKKITLECSQTMGHDKMYWYQQDPGMELHLIHYSYGVNSTEKGDLSSESTVSRIRTEHFPLTLESARPSHTSQYLCASREGWNTEAFFGQGTRLTVV.

CDR3 in amino acids: CASSPGRNKNIQYF. The CDR3, as DNA: TGTGCCAGCAGTCCTGGGAGGAACAAAAACATTCAGTACTTC. V is TRBV6-6 and J is TRBJ2-4; TRBD2 is a possible D gene (6 bases). Trimming removed 5 bases at V and 3 bases at J, with 11 bases between. From germline, CDR1 is MNHNY and CDR2 SVGAGI (reference sequence). The CDR3 has 14 residues.

J is TRBJ1-4 and V is TRBV30; D gene uncertain. The V and J ends lost 4 bases and 5 bases respectively, with 11 bases between them. CDR1 is GTSNPN, CDR2 SVGIG, per germline (reference sequence). This CDR3 has 13 residues. The CDR3 loop is CAWTWRVNEKLFF. The CDR3 DNA reads TGTGCCTGGACATGGCGAGTAAATGAAAAACTGTTTTTT.